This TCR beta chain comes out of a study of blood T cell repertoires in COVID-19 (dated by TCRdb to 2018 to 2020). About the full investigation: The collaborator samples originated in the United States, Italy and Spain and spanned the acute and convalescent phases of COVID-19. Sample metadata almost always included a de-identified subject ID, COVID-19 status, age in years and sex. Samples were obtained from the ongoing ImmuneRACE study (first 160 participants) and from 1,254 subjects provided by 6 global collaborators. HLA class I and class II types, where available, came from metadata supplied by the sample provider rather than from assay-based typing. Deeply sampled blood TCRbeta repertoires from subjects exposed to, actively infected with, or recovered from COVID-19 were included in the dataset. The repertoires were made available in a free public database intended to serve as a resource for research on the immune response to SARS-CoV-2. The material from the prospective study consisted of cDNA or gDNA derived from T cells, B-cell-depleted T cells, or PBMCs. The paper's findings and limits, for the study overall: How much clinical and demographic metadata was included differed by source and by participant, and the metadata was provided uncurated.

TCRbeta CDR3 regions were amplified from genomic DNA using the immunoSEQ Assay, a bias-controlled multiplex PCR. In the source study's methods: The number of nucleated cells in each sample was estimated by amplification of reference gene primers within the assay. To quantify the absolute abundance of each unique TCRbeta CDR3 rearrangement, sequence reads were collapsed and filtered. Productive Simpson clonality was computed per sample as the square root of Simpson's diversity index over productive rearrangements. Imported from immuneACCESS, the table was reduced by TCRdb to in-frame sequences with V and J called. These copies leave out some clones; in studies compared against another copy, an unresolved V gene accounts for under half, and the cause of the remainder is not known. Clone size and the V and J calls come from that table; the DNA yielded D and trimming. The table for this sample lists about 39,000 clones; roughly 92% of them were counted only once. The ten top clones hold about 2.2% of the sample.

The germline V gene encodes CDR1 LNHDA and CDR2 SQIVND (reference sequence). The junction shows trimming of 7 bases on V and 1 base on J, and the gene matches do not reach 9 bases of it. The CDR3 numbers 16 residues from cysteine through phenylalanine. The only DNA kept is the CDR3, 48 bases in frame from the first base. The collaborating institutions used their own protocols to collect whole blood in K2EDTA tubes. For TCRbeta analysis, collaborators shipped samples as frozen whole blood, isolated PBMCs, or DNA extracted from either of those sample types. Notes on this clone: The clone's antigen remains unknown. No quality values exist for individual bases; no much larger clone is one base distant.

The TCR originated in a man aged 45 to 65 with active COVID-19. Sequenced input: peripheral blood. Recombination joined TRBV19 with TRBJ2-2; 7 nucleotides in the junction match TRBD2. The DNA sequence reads TGTGCCAGTAAGGCGCGGGAGTCACGGAACACCGGGGAGCTGTTTTTT. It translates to CASKARESRNTGELFF. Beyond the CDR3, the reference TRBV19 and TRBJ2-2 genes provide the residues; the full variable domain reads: DGGITQSPKYLFRKEGQNVTLSCEQNLNHDAMYWYRQDPGQGLRLIYYSQIVNDFQKGDIAEGYSVSREKKESFPLTVTSAQKNPTAFYLCASKARESRNTGELFFGEGSRLTVL.